This T cell receptor beta chain came from a study of T cells after posttransplantation cyclophosphamide. Regarding the study as a whole: Tissue-infiltrating T cells from skin or gut overlapped little with blood T cells.

With regard to this clone: No antigen is known for it.

Sequenced by immunoSEQ multiplex PCR; TCRdb stores in-frame clones only, minus some. The table lists 35,000 to 40,000 clones, with no singletons. CDR3 length: 20 amino acids. Unmatched junction bases numbered 12, after V lost 3 bases and J lost 0 bases. Germline assignment: CDR1 SGHNT and CDR2 YENEEA. This clonotype was sampled from a middle-aged man in good health, CMV-negative, and a related stem cell transplant donor. The specimen sequenced was PBMCs. This chain links TRBV11-3 with TRBJ2-1; 12 bases align to TRBD2. CDR3 in amino acids: CASSFALALAGGSSYNEQFF. The CDR3 nucleotides are TGTGCCAGCAGCTTCGCCCTTGCTCTAGCGGGGGGGAGCTCCTACAATGAGCAGTTCTTC.